A selection of T cell receptor beta chains follows, all from one sample in a study of cytomegalovirus exposure and HLA in healthy donors. Some clones are missing from TCRdb's copy, which holds only in-frame ones; the method was immunoSEQ multiplex PCR. The table has about 130,000 clones, around 72% seen once. Sequenced input: PBMCs. The receptors shown here come from a human donor in good health. Each CDR3 is given with its conserved first and last residue. The order of the fields is V gene, D gene, J gene, clone size, CDR3 protein, CDR3 DNA. A D gene is named only where the DNA matches it firmly. The size entry is marked missing in some rows and otherwise reads once, few, many or a size class.

TRBV5-1	TRBD1	TRBJ2-7	.	CASSLTGQGIRSDAYEQYF	TGCGCCAGCAGCTTGACCGGACAGGGTATTAGATCTGACGCCTACGAGCAGTACTTC
TRBV6-6	TRBD1	TRBJ2-2	.	CASSATGGNTGELFF	TGTGCCAGCAGCGCGACAGGGGGCAACACCGGGGAGCTGTTTTTT
TRBV30	.	TRBJ2-5	.	CAWKDNQETQYF	TGTGCCTGGAAAGACAACCAAGAGACCCAGTACTTC
TRBV5-1	TRBD2	TRBJ2-3	.	CASSLYGGSGTSTDTQYF	TGCGCCAGCAGCTTGTACGGGGGTAGCGGGACTTCCACAGATACGCAGTATTTT
TRBV7-2	TRBD2	TRBJ2-5	.	CASSLLPAGLADQETQYF	TGTGCCAGCAGCCTCCTCCCCGCGGGTCTAGCGGACCAAGAGACCCAGTACTTC
TRBV6-6	.	TRBJ2-1	.	CASSYTEYNEQFF	TGTGCCAGCAGTTACACGGAGTACAATGAGCAGTTCTTC
TRBV28	TRBD2	TRBJ2-2	.	CATGGAGTGELFF	TGTGCCACCGGGGGGGCGGGCACCGGGGAGCTGTTTTTT
TRBV6-1	TRBD2	TRBJ2-1	.	CASSDPTSGGRSYNEQFF	TGTGCCAGCAGTGACCCCACTAGCGGGGGGCGCTCCTACAATGAGCAGTTCTTC
TRBV2	.	TRBJ2-3	.	CASSEPGLPQRTDTQYF	TGTGCCAGCAGTGAACCAGGGCTACCACAACGCACAGATACGCAGTATTTT
TRBV7-2	TRBD1	TRBJ2-7	.	CASSLAPYGQGSSYEQYF	TGTGCCAGCAGCTTAGCCCCTTACGGACAGGGGTCCTCCTACGAGCAGTACTTC
TRBV5-5	TRBD1	TRBJ1-4	few	CASSLGQLEKLFF	TGTGCCAGCAGCCTGGGACAGCTAGAAAAACTGTTTTTT
TRBV6-5	.	TRBJ2-2	.	CASRQASFTGELFF	TGTGCCAGCAGACAGGCCAGCTTCACCGGGGAGCTGTTTTTT
TRBV5-4	.	TRBJ2-7	.	CASSLGGLTFYEQYF	TGTGCCAGCAGCTTGGGCGGGCTTACCTTCTACGAGCAGTACTTC
TRBV7-2	TRBD2	TRBJ2-3	.	CASSLVARTSSHRTQYF	TGTGCCAGCAGCTTGGTCGCCAGGACTAGCAGCCATAGGACGCAGTATTTT
TRBV6-5	TRBD1	TRBJ1-2	.	CASSYDLGTGNGYTF	TGTGCCAGCAGTTACGATTTAGGGACAGGGAATGGCTACACCTTC
TRBV27	.	TRBJ2-1	.	CASSWVAGLPYNEQFF	TGTGCCAGCAGTTGGGTTGCGGGACTTCCTTACAATGAGCAGTTCTTC
TRBV6-5	.	TRBJ1-3	.	CASSYTRGNTIYF	TGTGCCAGCAGTTACACCAGAGGAAACACCATATATTTT
TRBV5-6	TRBD2	TRBJ2-5	few	CASSHSPAGGWTQYF	TGTGCCAGCAGCCACAGCCCAGCGGGAGGGTGGACCCAGTACTTC
TRBV7-9	TRBD2	TRBJ2-1	few	CASSLYGSGHNEQFF	TGTGCCAGCAGCTTGTACGGTAGCGGGCACAATGAGCAGTTCTTC
TRBV5-6	.	TRBJ1-3	.	CASSLVQQSSGNTIYF	TGTGCCAGCAGCTTGGTACAGCAGAGCTCTGGAAACACCATATATTTT
TRBV27	.	TRBJ2-7	.	CASTIVGSGVYEQYF	TGTGCCAGCACTATCGTGGGTTCGGGGGTTTACGAGCAGTACTTC
TRBV7-2	TRBD1	TRBJ1-5	.	CASSLLGQGNQPQHF	TGTGCCAGCAGCTTACTGGGACAGGGGAATCAGCCCCAGCATTTT
TRBV4-2	.	TRBJ2-5	.	CASSQESGLETQYF	TGTGCCAGCAGCCAAGAGAGCGGTTTGGAGACCCAGTACTTC
TRBV6-1	TRBD1	TRBJ1-1	.	CASKSDRGHTEAFF	TGTGCCAGCAAATCGGACAGGGGGCACACTGAAGCTTTCTTT
TRBV6-5	.	TRBJ2-3	few	CASSFTHQVDTQYF	TGTGCCAGCAGTTTTACCCATCAGGTTGATACGCAGTATTTT
TRBV5-1	.	TRBJ2-3	few	CASSWQGSTDTQYF	TGCGCCAGCAGCTGGCAGGGAAGCACAGATACGCAGTATTTT
TRBV23-1	TRBD1	TRBJ2-1	once	CASSPGTADNEQFF	TGCGCCAGCAGTCCGGGGACAGCCGACAATGAGCAGTTCTTC
TRBV25-1	.	TRBJ1-1	.	CASSERRIDDRHTEAFF	TGTGCCAGCAGTGAAAGAAGGATTGACGACAGACACACTGAAGCTTTCTTT